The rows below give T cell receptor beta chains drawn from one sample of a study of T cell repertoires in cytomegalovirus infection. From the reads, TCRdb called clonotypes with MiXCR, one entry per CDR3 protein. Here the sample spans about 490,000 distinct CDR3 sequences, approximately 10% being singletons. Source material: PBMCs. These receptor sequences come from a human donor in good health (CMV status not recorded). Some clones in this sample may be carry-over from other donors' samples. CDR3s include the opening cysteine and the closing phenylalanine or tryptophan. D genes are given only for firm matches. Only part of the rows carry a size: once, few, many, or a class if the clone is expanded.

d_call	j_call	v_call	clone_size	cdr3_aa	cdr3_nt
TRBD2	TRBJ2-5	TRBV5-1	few	CASTGTSGSQETQYF	TGCGCCAGCACCGGGACTAGCGGGAGTCAAGAGACCCAGTACTTC
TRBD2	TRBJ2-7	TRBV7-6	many	CASSLRREGAQYF	TGTGCCAGCAGCTTAAGACGGGAGGGCGCGCAGTACTTC
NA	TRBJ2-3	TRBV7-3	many	CASSRTSTDTQYF	TGTGCCAGCAGCCGTACAAGCACAGATACGCAGTATTTT
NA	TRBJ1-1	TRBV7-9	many	CASSLVEDSEAFF	TGTGCCAGCAGCTTAGTGGAGGATAGTGAAGCTTTCTTT
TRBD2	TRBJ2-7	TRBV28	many	CASSRSGLAGDEQYF	TGTGCCAGCAGTCGATCGGGACTAGCGGGAGACGAGCAGTACTTC
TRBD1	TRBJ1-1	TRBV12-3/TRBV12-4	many	CASSSQGVEAFF	TGTGCCAGCAGTTCACAGGGGGTTGAAGCTTTCTTT
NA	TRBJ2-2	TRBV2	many	CASSEVTGNTGELFF	TGTGCCAGCAGTGAAGTGACAGGGAACACCGGGGAGCTGTTTTTT
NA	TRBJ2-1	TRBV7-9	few	CATRTRGSSYNEQFF	TGTGCCACCAGGACGAGGGGAAGCTCCTACAATGAGCAGTTCTTC
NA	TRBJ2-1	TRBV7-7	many	CASSTNRDNEQFF	TGTGCCAGCAGCACAAACAGGGATAATGAGCAGTTCTTC
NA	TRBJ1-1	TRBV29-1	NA	CSGARKNTEAFF	TGCAGCGGCGCCAGGAAAAACACTGAAGCTTTCTTT
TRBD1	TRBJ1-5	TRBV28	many	CASSLYRDRVSPQHF	TGTGCCAGCAGTTTATATCGGGACAGGGTATCGCCCCAGCATTTT
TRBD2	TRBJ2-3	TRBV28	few	CASSLATSGIRTDTQYF	TGTGCCAGCAGTCTGGCCACTAGCGGGATTCGAACAGATACGCAGTATTTT
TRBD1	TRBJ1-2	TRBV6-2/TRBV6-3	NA	CASSDRDSYGYTF	TGTGCCAGCAGTGACCGGGACAGCTATGGCTACACCTTC
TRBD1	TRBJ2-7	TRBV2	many	CASRPGQGMTYEQYF	TGTGCCAGCAGGCCGGGACAGGGAATGACCTACGAGCAGTACTTC
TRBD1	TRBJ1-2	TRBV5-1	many	CASSSSGTGANYGYTF	TGCGCCAGCAGCTCTTCCGGGACAGGGGCGAACTATGGCTACACCTTC
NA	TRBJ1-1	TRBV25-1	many	CASSSSPSAGTEAFF	TGTGCCAGCAGTTCATCCCCTTCTGCTGGCACTGAAGCTTTCTTT
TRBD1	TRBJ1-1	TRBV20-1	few	CSARHRGLNTEAFF	TGCAGTGCTAGACACAGGGGGCTGAACACTGAAGCTTTCTTT
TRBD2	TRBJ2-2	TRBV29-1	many	CSVESSGGTGELFF	TGCAGCGTTGAGTCTAGCGGGGGTACCGGGGAGCTGTTTTTT
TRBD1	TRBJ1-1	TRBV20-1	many	CSAWTGGYHTEAFF	TGCAGTGCCTGGACAGGGGGCTACCACACTGAAGCTTTCTTT
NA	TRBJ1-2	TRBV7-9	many	CASSLAPWAGQNYGYTF	TGTGCCAGCAGCTTAGCGCCTTGGGCAGGGCAGAACTATGGCTACACCTTC
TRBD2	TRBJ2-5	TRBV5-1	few	CASSLYSGRETQYF	TGCGCCAGCAGCCTGTATAGCGGGAGAGAGACCCAGTACTTC
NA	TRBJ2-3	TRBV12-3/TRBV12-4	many	CASSSGQKSTDTQYF	TGTGCCAGCAGTTCTGGACAGAAGAGCACAGATACGCAGTATTTT
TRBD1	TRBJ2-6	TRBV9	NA	CASSPGGTRANVLTF	TGTGCCAGCAGTCCAGGGGGCACGAGAGCCAACGTCCTGACTTTC